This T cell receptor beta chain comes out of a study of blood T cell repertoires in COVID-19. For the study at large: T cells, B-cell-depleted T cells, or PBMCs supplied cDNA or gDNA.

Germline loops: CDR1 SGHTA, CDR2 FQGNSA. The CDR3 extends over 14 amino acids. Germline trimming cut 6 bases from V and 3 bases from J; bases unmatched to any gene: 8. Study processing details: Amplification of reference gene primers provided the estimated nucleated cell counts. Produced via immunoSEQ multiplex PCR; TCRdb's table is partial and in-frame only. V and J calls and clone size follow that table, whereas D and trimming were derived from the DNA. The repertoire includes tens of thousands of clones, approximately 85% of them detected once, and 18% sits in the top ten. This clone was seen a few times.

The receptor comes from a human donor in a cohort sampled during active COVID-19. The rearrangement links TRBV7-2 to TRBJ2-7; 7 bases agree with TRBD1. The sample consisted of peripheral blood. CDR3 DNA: TGTGCCAGCAGGTCGAACAGGGGCAGCTACGAGCAGTACTTC. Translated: CASRSNRGSYEQYF. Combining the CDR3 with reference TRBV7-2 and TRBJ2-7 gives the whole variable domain GAGVSQSPSNKVTEKGKDVELRCDPISGHTALYWYRQSLGQGLEFLIYFQGNSAPDKSGLPSDRFSAERTGGSVSTLTIQRTQQEDSAVYLCASRSNRGSYEQYFGPGTRLTVT.